This record concerns one TCR beta chain sequence. Its target is unknown. The data stem from a study of vaccination and CD4 T cells after COVID-19. As for the study in general: After nasal swab PCR-confirmed SARS-CoV-2, fewer than ten convalescents had mild disease and one severe. The convalescent population consisted of six males and four females, two of whom were of Hispanic ethnicity. After vaccination, a few convalescent patients were sampled at day 14 and at days 161 to 241. General study results and limits: Within the convalescent patients, spike mono-reactivity was found in 304 of 307 vaccine-specific clones.

Described time point: late sampling 161 to 241 days after vaccination in a few convalescent patients. TCRdb reprocessed the PCR reads via MiXCR and lists one record per CDR3 protein. The sample lists 25,000 to 35,000 distinct CDR3 sequences; 49% were seen once. This specimen was CD4+ T cells from blood, taken about 7 months after SARS-CoV-2 vaccination. The sequence was obtained from a human donor who had recovered from COVID-19.

This CDR3 reads CASSPWSSYNEQFF. CDR3 bases: TGTGCCAGCAGTCCTTGGAGCTCCTACAATGAGCAGTTCTTC. This chain connects TRBV6-1 to TRBJ2-1, with D hard to call. V was pared by 5 bases and J by 0 bases, with 8 bases between. CDR3 size: 14 residues. The germline V gene has CDR1 MNHNS and CDR2 SASEGT.